The source of this TCR beta chain is a study of early T cells in non-severe SARS-CoV-2 infection. Study-wide background: Sequenced bulk RNA came from whole blood that was unsorted, and chains were unpaired. Study outcomes and limitations: Matching results from VDJdb favored anti-spike CD8 responses, leaving private and CD4 specificities undetected.

Separate cDNA molecules each had unique molecular identifiers attached to them. TCRdb reanalysed the 5' RACE reads using MiXCR and keeps one entry per CDR3 protein. This table has about 97,000 distinct CDR3 sequences, about 10% appearing once. V was cut by 1 base and J by 1 base, with 4 bases left in between. Germline V lookup: CDR1 SGHAT, CDR2 FQDESV (reference sequence). CDR3 length: 13 residues. In this sample, this clonotype turned up a few times. Its antigen is not known. The sequencing here drew on whole blood, taken at baseline. The chain employs TRBV11-1 and TRBJ1-2; D not resolved. This sequence was found in an adult who was a healthcare worker with PCR-confirmed SARS-CoV-2 infection or an uninfected control (not recorded which). Written as DNA, the CDR3 is TGTGCCAGCAGCTTAGTAGATAACTATGGCTACACCTTC. It specifies CASSLVDNYGYTF.